The 5 T cell receptor beta chains below come from one sample, sequenced in a study of OX40 agonist ivuxolimab in advanced cancers. This table comes from immunoSEQ multiplex PCR, and its TCRdb copy is limited to in-frame clones, with some not included. The table records about 48,000 clones, about 88% of them present only once. Sequencing was performed on CD4+ or CD8+ T cells sorted from blood, taken in a trial of the OX40 agonist ivuxolimab. Receptor source: an adult with an advanced solid tumor such as melanoma, head and neck, liver or kidney cancer.

This clone was recorded only once. This chain uses TRBV27 with TRBJ2-3; D remains unclear. The CDR3 loop spans 16 amino acids. Germline CDR1 MNHEY, CDR2 SMNVEV (reference sequence). Trimming removed 5 bases from V and 4 bases from J, with 19 bases in between. Here the CDR3 reads CASSPWTSGGADTQYF. The CDR3 region has the DNA TGTGCCAGCAGTCCCTGGACGTCCGGTGGGGCAGATACGCAGTATTTT.

The V and J genes are TRBV2 and TRBJ2-1; TRBD2 might be the D (5 bases). Germline V gives CDR1 SNHLY, CDR2 FYNNEI. Trimming took 3 bases from V and 10 from J, leaving 7 bases between them. CDR3 length: 11 residues. CDR3 loop: CASSETKEQFF. CDR3 coding DNA: TGTGCCAGCAGTGAGACTAAAGAGCAGTTCTTC.

V gene TRBV6-1 combines with J gene TRBJ2-3; D gene ambiguous. The length of the CDR3 is 13 residues. In germline, CDR1 is MNHNS, CDR2 SASEGT. The germline V and J ends were trimmed by 1 base and 8 bases, with 10 bases remaining between them. The CDR3 reads CASSEGPTVTQYF. In DNA, the CDR3 is TGTGCCAGCAGTGAAGGCCCGACGGTTACGCAGTATTTT.

The chain links TRBV9 to TRBJ1-3, with D hard to call. Germline-derived CDR1 and CDR2 are SGDLS and YYNGEE. V lost 3 bases to trimming and J lost 4 bases, with 14 bases between them. There are 15 residues in the CDR3. The CDR3: CASSDRGGQGNTIYF. The CDR3 DNA reads TGTGCCAGCAGCGACCGGGGTGGTCAAGGAAACACCATATATTTT.

The chain employs TRBV7-9 and TRBJ1-5; TRBD1 agrees at 8 bases. The V gene end was trimmed by 4 bases and the J gene end by 3 bases; junction bases not matched to a gene: 14. The CDR3 is 18 amino acids. The germline CDR1 and CDR2 sequences are SEHNR and FQNEAQ (reference sequence). The CDR3 reads CASSSPKIGTGFNQPQHF. CDR3 nucleotide sequence: TGTGCCAGCAGCTCGCCCAAAATAGGGACAGGTTTCAATCAGCCCCAGCATTTT.